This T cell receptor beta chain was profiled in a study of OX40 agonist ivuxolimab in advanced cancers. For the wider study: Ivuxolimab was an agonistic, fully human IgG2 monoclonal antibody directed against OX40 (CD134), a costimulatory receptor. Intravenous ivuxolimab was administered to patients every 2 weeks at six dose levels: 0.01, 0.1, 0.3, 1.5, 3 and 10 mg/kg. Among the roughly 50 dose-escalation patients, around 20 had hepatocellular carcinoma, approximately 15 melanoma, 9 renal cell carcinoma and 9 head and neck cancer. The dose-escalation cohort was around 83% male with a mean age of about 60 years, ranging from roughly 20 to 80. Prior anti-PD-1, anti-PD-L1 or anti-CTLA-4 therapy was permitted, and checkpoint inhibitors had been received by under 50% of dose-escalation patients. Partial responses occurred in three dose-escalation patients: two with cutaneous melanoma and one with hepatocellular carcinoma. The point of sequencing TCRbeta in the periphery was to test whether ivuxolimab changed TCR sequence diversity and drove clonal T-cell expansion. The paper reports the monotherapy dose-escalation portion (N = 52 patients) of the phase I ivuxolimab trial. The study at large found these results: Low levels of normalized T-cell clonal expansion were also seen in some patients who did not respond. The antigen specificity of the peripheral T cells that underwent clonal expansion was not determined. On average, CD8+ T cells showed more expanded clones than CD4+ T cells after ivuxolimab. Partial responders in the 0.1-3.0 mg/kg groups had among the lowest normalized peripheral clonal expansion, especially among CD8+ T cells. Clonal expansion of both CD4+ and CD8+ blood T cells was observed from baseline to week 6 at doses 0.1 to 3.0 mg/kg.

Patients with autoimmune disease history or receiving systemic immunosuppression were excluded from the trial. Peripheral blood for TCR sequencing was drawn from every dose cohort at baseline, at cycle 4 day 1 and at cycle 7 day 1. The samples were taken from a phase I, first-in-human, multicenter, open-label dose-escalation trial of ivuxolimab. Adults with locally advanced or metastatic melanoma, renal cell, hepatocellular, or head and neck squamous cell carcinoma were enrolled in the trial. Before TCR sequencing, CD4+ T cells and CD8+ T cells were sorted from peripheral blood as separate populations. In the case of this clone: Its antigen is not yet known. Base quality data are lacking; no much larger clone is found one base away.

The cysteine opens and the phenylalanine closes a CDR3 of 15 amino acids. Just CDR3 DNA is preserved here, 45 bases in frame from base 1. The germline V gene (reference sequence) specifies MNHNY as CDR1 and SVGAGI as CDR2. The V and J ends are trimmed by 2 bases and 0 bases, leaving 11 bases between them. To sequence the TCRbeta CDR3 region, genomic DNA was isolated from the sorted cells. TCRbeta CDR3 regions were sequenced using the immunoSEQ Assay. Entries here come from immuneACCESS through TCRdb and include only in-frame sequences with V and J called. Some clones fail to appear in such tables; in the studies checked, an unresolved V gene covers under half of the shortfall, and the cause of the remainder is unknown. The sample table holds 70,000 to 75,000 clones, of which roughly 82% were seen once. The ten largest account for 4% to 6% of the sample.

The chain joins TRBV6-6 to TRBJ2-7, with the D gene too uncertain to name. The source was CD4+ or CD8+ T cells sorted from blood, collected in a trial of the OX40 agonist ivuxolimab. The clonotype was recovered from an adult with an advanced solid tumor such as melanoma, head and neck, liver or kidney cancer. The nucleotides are TGTGCCAGCAGTTACCAAAGGCTCAGCTCCTACGAGCAGTACTTC. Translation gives CASSYQRLSSYEQYF.